This T cell receptor beta chain was captured in a study of cytomegalovirus exposure and HLA in healthy donors. General observations from the study: Apparent HLA restriction characterized most CMV-associated TCR beta chains in a later analysis.

PCR was performed using 60 Vbeta and 13 Jbeta primers. Study processing details: As a later analysis found, there were 70 million to 100 million unique TCR beta chains, of which approximately 10 million were shared. This table comes from immunoSEQ multiplex PCR, and its TCRdb copy is limited to in-frame clones, with some not included. Clonal size and the V and J genes are those of that table, whereas D and trimming came from the DNA. Altogether roughly 120,000 clones are present, 60% to 70% being singletons, with the ten largest covering around 9.7%. The CDR3 extends over 12 amino acids. CDR1 and CDR2 (germline): LGHNA, YSLEER. V was shortened by 0 bases and J by 6 bases, with 3 bases between the two germline ends. As concerns this clone: The target antigen is unknown.

The chain uses TRBV4-3 and TRBJ1-3; D is unclear. Sequenced input: PBMCs. The TCR sequence derives from a woman aged 40-49 years in good health and CMV-seropositive. Written as DNA, the CDR3 is TGCGCCAGCAGCCAAGACTCAAACACCATATATTTT. Translating gives CASSQDSNTIYF.